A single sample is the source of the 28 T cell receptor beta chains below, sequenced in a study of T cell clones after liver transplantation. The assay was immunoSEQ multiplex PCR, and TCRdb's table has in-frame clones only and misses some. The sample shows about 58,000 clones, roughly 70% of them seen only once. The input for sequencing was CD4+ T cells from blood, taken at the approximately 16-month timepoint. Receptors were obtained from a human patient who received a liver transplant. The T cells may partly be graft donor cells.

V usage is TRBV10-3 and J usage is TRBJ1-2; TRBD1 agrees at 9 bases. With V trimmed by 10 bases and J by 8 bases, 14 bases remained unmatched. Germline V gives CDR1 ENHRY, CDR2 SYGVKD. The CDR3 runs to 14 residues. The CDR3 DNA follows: TGTGCCACCGGAACCGGGACAGGGATTTTCGGCTACACCTTC. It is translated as CATGTGTGIFGYTF.

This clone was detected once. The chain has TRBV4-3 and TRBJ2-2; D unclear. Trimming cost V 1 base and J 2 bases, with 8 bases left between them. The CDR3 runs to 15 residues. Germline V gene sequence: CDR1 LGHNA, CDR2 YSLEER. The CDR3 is CASSQATINTGELFF. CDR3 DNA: TGCGCCAGCAGCCAAGCTACTATTAACACCGGGGAGCTGTTTTTT.

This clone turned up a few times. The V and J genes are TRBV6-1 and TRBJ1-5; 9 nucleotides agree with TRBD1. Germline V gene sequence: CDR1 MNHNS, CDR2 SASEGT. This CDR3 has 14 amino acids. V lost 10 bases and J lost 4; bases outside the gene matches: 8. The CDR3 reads CATLQGAWNQPQHF. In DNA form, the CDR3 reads TGTGCCACCTTACAGGGGGCATGGAATCAGCCCCAGCATTTT.

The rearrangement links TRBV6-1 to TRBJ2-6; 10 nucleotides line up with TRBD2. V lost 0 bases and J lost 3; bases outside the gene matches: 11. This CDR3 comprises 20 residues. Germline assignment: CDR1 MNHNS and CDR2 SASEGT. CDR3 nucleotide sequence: TGTGCCAGCAGTGAAGCTAGCGGGGGGCCCAGGTTCGATGGGGCCAACGTCCTGACTTTC. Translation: CASSEASGGPRFDGANVLTF.

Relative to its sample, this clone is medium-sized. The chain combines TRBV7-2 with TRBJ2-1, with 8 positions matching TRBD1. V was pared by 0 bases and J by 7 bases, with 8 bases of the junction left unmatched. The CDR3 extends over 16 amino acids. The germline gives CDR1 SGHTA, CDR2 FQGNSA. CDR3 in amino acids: CASSLAGRGLKNEQFF. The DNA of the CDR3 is TGTGCCAGCAGCTTAGCAGGCAGGGGGCTTAAGAATGAGCAGTTCTTC.

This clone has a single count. CDR3 protein: CAWRGTEVELFF. CDR3 bases: TGTGCCTGGAGAGGGACCGAGGTTGAACTGTTTTTT. V and J are TRBV30 and TRBJ1-4; D is perhaps TRBD1 (5 bases). This CDR3 is 12 amino acids long. V was clipped by 3 bases and J by 12 bases, with 14 bases between them. Germline CDR1 reads GTSNPN; CDR2 reads SVGIG (reference sequence).

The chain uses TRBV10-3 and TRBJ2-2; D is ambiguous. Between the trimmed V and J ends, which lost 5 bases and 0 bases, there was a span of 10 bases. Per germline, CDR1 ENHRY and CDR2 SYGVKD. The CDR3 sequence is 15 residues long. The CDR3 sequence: CAISPVDANTGELFF. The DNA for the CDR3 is TGTGCCATCAGTCCCGTAGACGCGAACACCGGGGAGCTGTTTTTT.

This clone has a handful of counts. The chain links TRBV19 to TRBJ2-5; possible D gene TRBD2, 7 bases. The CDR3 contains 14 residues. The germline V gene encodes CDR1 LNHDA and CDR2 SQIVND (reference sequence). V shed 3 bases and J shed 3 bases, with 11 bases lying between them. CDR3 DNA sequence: TGTGCCAGTAGTATCGGGGGGCCAAAAGAGACCCAGTACTTC. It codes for CASSIGGPKETQYF.

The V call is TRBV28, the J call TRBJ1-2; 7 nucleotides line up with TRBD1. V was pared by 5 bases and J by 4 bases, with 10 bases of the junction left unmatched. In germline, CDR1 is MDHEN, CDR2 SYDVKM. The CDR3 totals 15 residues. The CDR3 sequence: CASSPDRERGYGYTF. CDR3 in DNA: TGTGCCAGCAGTCCAGACAGGGAAAGAGGCTATGGCTACACCTTC.

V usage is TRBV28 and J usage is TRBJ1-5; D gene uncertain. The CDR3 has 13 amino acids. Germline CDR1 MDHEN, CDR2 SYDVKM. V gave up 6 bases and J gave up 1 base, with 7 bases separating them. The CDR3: CASSLDSNQPQHF. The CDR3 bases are TGTGCCAGCAGCCTTGACAGCAATCAGCCCCAGCATTTT.

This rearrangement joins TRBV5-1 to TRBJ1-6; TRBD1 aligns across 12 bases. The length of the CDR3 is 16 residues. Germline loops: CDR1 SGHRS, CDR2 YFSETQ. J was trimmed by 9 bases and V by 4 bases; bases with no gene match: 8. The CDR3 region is CASSRIPGQGASPLHF. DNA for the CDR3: TGCGCCAGCAGCCGAATCCCGGGACAGGGGGCTTCACCCCTCCACTTT.

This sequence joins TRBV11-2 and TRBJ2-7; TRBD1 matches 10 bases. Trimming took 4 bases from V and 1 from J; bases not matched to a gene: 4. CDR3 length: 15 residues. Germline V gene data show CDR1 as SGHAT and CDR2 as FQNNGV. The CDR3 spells CASSSGQGISYEQYF. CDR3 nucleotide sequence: TGTGCCAGCAGCTCGGGACAGGGGATTTCCTACGAGCAGTACTTC.

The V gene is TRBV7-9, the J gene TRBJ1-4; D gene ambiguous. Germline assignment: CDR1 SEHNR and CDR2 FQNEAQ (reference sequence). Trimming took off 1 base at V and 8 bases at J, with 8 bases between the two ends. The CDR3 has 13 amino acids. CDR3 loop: CASSLDMGEKLFF. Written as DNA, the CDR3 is TGTGCCAGCAGCTTAGACATGGGGGAAAAACTGTTTTTT.

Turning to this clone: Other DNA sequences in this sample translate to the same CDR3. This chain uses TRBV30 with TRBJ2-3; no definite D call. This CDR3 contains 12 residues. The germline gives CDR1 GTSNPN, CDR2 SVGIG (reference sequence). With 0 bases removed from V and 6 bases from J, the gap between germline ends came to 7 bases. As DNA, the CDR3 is TGTGCCTGGAGTGTTTCCAAGGATACGCAGTATTTT. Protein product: CAWSVSKDTQYF.

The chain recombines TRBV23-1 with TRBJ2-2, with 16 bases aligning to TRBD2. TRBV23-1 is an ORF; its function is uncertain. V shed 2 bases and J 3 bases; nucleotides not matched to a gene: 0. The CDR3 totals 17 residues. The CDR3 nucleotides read TGCGCCAGCAGTCAAGGGACTAGCGGGAGGGACACCGGGGAGCTGTTTTTT. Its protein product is CASSQGTSGRDTGELFF.

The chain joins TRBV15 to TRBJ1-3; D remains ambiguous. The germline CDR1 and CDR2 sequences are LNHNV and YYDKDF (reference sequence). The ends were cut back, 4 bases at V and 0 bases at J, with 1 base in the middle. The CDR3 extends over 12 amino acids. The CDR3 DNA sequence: TGTGCCACCAGCAACTCTGGAAACACCATATATTTT. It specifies CATSNSGNTIYF.

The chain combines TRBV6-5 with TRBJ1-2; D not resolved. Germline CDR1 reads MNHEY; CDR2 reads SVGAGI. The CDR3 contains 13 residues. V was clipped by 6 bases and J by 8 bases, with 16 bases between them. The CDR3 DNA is TGTGCCAGCAGCTCCCATATGTTCCCGGGCTACACCTTC. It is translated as CASSSHMFPGYTF.

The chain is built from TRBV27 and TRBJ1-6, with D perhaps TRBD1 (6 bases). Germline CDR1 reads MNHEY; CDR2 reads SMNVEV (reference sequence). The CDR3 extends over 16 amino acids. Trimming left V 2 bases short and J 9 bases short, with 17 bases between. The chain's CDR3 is CASSLILGQGSSPLHF. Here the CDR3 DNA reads TGTGCCAGCAGTTTAATTTTGGGGCAGGGGAGTTCACCCCTCCACTTT.

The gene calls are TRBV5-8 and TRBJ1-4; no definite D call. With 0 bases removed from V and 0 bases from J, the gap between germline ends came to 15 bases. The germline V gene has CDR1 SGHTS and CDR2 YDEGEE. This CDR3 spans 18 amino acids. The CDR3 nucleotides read TGTGCCAGCAGCTTGGCCCTAAGTCTTCCCGCAACTAATGAAAAACTGTTTTTT. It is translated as CASSLALSLPATNEKLFF.

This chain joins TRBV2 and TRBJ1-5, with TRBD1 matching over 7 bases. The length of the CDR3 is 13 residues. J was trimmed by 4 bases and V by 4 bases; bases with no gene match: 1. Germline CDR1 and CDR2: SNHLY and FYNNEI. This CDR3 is CASSGDSNQPQHF. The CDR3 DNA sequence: TGTGCCAGCAGTGGGGACAGTAATCAGCCCCAGCATTTT.

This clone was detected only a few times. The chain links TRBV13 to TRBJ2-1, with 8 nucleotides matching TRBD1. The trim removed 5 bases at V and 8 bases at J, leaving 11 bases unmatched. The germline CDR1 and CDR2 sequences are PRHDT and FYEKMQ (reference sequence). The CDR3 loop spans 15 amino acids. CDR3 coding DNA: TGTGCCAGCAGCAAATCTGGACAGGGCACCGATGAGCAGTTCTTC. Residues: CASSKSGQGTDEQFF.

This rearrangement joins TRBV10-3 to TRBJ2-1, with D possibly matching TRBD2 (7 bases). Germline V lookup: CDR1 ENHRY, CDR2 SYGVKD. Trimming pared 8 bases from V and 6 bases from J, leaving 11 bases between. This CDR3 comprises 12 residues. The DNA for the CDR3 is TGTGCCATCGGAGGGGGGGCCAATGAGCAGTTCTTC. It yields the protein CAIGGGANEQFF.

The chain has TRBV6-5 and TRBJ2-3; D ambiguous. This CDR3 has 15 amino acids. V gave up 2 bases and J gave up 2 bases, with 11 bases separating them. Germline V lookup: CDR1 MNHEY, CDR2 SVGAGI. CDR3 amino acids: CASSYGPISTDTQYF. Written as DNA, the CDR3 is TGTGCCAGCAGTTACGGCCCGATCTCCACAGATACGCAGTATTTT.

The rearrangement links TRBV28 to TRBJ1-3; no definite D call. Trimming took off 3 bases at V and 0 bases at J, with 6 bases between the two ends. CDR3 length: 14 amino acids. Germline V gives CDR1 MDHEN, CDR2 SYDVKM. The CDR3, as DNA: TGTGCCAGCAGTTTGACACACTCTGGAAACACCATATATTTT. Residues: CASSLTHSGNTIYF.

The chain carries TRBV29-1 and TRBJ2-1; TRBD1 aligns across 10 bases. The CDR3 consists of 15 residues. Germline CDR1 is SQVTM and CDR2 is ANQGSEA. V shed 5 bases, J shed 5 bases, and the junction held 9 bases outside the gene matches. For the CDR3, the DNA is TGCAGCGTTCGTAGGACAGGGGGTGGGAACAATGAGCAGTTCTTC. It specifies CSVRRTGGGNNEQFF.

The CDR3 loop reads CASSPGEGYEQYF. For the CDR3, the DNA is TGTGCCAGCTCACCAGGGGAGGGCTACGAGCAGTACTTC. The rearrangement links TRBV18 to TRBJ2-7, with 7 bases aligning to TRBD2. The germline V gene encodes CDR1 KGHSH and CDR2 LQKENI. This CDR3 comprises 13 residues. V was pared by 2 bases and J by 3 bases, with 1 base of the junction left unmatched.

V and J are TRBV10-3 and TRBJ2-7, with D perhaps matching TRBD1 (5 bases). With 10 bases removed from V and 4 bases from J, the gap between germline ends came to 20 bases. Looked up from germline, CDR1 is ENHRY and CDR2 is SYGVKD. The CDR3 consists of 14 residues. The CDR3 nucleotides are TGTGCCACCACCTTTGACAGAGACTCTTACGAGCAGTACTTC. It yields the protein CATTFDRDSYEQYF.

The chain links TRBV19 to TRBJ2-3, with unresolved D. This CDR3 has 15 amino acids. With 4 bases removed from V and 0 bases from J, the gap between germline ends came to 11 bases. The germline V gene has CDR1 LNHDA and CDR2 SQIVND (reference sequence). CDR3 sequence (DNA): TGTGCCAGTAGTACCGACTGGGTAAGCACAGATACGCAGTATTTT. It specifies CASSTDWVSTDTQYF.